The 13 T cell receptor beta chains in this list originate from one sample, sequenced in a study of Ad26.COV2.S vaccination and SARS-CoV-2 variants. The method was immunoSEQ multiplex PCR; TCRdb's version includes in-frame clones alone and lacks a portion of them. This table has about 480,000 clones, around 85% appearing once. Treatment in this sample: around 19 received Ad26.COV2.S at low or high dose, single or two shots; 5 received placebo; per-sample allocation not given. At day 63 after the first vaccine or placebo injection, samples were drawn. The sample was peripheral blood, taken in a trial of Ad26.COV2.S vaccine versus placebo. The receptors derive from a person aged 18-60 years who received the Ad26.COV2.S COVID-19 vaccine or a placebo.

The rearrangement uses TRBV18 and TRBJ2-7; 11 bases map to TRBD2. V trimming: 0 bases; J trimming: 7 bases; junction bases outside the gene matches: 8. Germline V CDR1 and CDR2: KGHSH, LQKENI. The CDR3 is made up of 16 amino acids. The CDR3 spells CASSPPNSGRAGEQYF. The CDR3 nucleotides read TGTGCCAGCTCACCACCGAATAGCGGGAGGGCGGGGGAGCAGTACTTC.

This clone was recorded once. The V call is TRBV7-2, the J call TRBJ2-7; D unclear. Between the trimmed V and J ends, which lost 5 bases and 6 bases, there was a span of 17 bases. The CDR3 spans 14 residues. CDR1 is SGHTA and CDR2 is FQGNSA in the germline V gene. CDR3 coding DNA: TGTGCCAGCAGCCCTAGTGCGTTTAGAGGCGAGCAGTACTTC. Its protein product is CASSPSAFRGEQYF.

The chain has TRBV18 and TRBJ2-7; D gene uncertain. V lost 1 base to trimming and J lost 0 bases, with 13 bases between them. CDR1 KGHSH and CDR2 LQKENI come from the germline V gene. The CDR3 has 16 residues. CDR3 nucleotides: TGTGCCAGCTCACCACTGCCGGACCCGAGCTCCTACGAGCAGTACTTC. Its protein product is CASSPLPDPSSYEQYF.

The V call is TRBV7-9, the J call TRBJ1-4, with D possibly TRBD1 on 5 matching bases. This CDR3 contains 12 residues. Germline V lookup: CDR1 SEHNR, CDR2 FQNEAQ (reference sequence). The V and J ends lost 5 bases and 8 bases respectively, with 9 bases between them. The DNA of the CDR3 is TGTGCCAGCAGCCGAGGGGAGGAAAAACTGTTTTTT. This codes for CASSRGEEKLFF. Filled out from reference TRBV7-9 and TRBJ1-4, the complete variable domain reads DTGVSQNPRHKITKRGQNVTFRCDPISEHNRLYWYRQTLGQGPEFLTYFQNEAQLEKSRLLSDRFSAERPKGSFSTLEIQRTEQGDSAMYLCASSRGEEKLFFGSGTQLSVL.

V and J are TRBV5-4 and TRBJ2-1; 8 bases map to TRBD1. Germline assignment: CDR1 SGHNT and CDR2 YYREEE (reference sequence). CDR3 length: 17 amino acids. After removal of 1 base from V and 0 bases from J, the junction contained 6 bases not matched to a gene. The CDR3 region is CASSLPRTGSSYNEQFF. The CDR3 DNA reads as TGTGCCAGCAGCTTGCCACGGACAGGGAGCTCCTACAATGAGCAGTTCTTC.

The chain links TRBV10-3 to TRBJ1-1; D not certain. Trimming shortened V by 4 bases and J by 5 bases, and 20 bases separated the two germline ends. Germline V lookup: CDR1 ENHRY, CDR2 SYGVKD. The CDR3 covers 16 residues. The DNA for the CDR3 is TGTGCCATCAGTGGGACTGGGGAGGTAAAATATACTGAAGCTTTCTTT. It translates to CAISGTGEVKYTEAFF.

The rearrangement uses TRBV6-2 or TRBV6-3 and TRBJ2-2; 11 bases fit TRBD1. The CDR3 sequence is 18 residues long. The germline V gene encodes CDR1 MNHEY and CDR2 SVGEGT. Trimming took 2 bases from V and 4 from J; bases not matched to a gene: 9. The CDR3 loop is CASSYEGTGTGGTGELFF. CDR3 sequence (DNA): TGTGCCAGCAGTTACGAGGGCACCGGGACAGGGGGCACCGGGGAGCTGTTTTTT.

The chain combines TRBV10-3 with TRBJ1-2, with TRBD1 identical over 8 bases. Germline V gene data show CDR1 as ENHRY and CDR2 as SYGVKD. CDR3 size: 14 residues. V shed 4 bases and J 5 bases; nucleotides not matched to a gene: 6. The CDR3 loop reads CAISVDRETYGYTF. Written as DNA, the CDR3 is TGTGCCATCAGTGTGGACAGGGAGACGTATGGCTACACCTTC.

The chain employs TRBV28 and TRBJ1-1, with no clear D. CDR1 and CDR2 (germline): MDHEN, SYDVKM. The CDR3 is made up of 15 amino acids. The germline V and J ends were trimmed by 3 bases and 11 bases, with 22 bases remaining between them. CDR3 nucleotide sequence: TGTGCCAGCAGTTTGGACGTGGTGTCTTTTTCTAGGGCTTTCTTT. Its translation is CASSLDVVSFSRAFF.

V and J are TRBV2 and TRBJ1-1; possible D gene TRBD1, 5 bases. Trimming took off 4 bases at V and 4 bases at J, with 13 bases between the two ends. The CDR3 length is 14 residues. Looked up from germline, CDR1 is SNHLY and CDR2 is FYNNEI. The CDR3 sequence: CASSGLAGLTEAFF. In DNA form, the CDR3 reads TGTGCCAGCAGTGGCTTGGCGGGGCTCACTGAAGCTTTCTTT.

As regards this clone: One end of the junction is discordant with germline, which a read error may explain. The chain employs TRBV28 and TRBJ1-2; D gene ambiguous. The CDR3 runs 8 residues. Germline CDR1 MDHEN, CDR2 SYDVKM. The CDR3 here is CLDAGHTF. The CDR3 bases are TGCTTGGACGCGGGCCACACCTTC.

The chain uses TRBV7-6 and TRBJ2-2; 8 nucleotides line up with TRBD1. Germline V lookup: CDR1 SGHVS, CDR2 FNYEAQ. This CDR3 spans 15 amino acids. With V trimmed by 1 base and J by 7 bases, 5 bases remained unmatched. As DNA, the CDR3 is TGTGCCAGCAGCTTAGACGGGACAGGATACGGGGAGCTGTTTTTT. Residues: CASSLDGTGYGELFF.

The chain is built from TRBV12-3 or TRBV12-4 and TRBJ1-6, with D hard to call. V was clipped by 4 bases and J by 10 bases, with 11 bases between them. The CDR3 spans 13 residues. The CDR3 DNA follows: TGTGCCAGCAGTTCAAGGACCGAATCACCCCTCCACTTT. It specifies CASSSRTESPLHF.